Listed here is a single TCR beta chain. As yet, its antigen is unknown. TCRdb keeps only in-frame clones here, not all; method: immunoSEQ multiplex PCR. The sample comprises fewer than 200,000 clones, about 91% of which are singletons, and approximately 2% rests with the top ten. These data belong to a study of T cell responses to AZD1222 COVID-19 vaccine. Overall study findings and caveats: Close to half of all spike-specific TCRs reportedly target regions of the variants that are unmutated. Possibly, clonal diversity was underestimated; donors were largely white British and included more females. Spike-specific TCR breadth and depth both grew after two AZD1222 doses.

The source of this sequence is an adult in good health. The sequencing here drew on peripheral blood, taken on day 0 of AZD1222 vaccination.

The CDR3 coding sequence is TGTGCCAGTCGATCGGACAGGAACACTGAAGCTTTCTTT. Its translation: CASRSDRNTEAFF. J is TRBJ1-1 and V is TRBV7-9, with D tentatively TRBD1 (6 bases). From germline, CDR1 is SEHNR and CDR2 FQNEAQ (reference sequence). Trimming took 9 bases from V and 1 from J, leaving 12 bases between them. The CDR3 covers 13 residues.